The 23 T cell receptor beta chains below all came from one sample that was sequenced in a study of T-cell reconstitution after alpha-beta-depleted transplantation in children. Unique molecular identifiers were incorporated during preparation of the TCRbeta library. TCRdb re-called the PCR reads with MiXCR, one entry per CDR3 protein. The sample yields roughly 100,000 distinct CDR3 sequences, about 6.8% seen once. The sequenced sample was PBMCs, obtained before TCRalphabeta/CD19-depleted stem cell transplant. The receptors originated from a boy younger than 10 with acute lymphoblastic leukemia, due to receive a stem cell transplant.

This clonotype was observed at least ten times. The CDR3 DNA follows: TGCAGCGTTGAAGATAAGAGGGACTACGAGCAGTACTTC. Residues: CSVEDKRDYEQYF. This chain uses TRBV29-1 with TRBJ2-7, with a weak D call TRBD2 (5 bases). This CDR3 contains 13 residues. Trimming took off 0 bases at V and 3 bases at J, with 9 bases between the two ends. The germline V gene encodes CDR1 SQVTM and CDR2 ANQGSEA.

This clonotype was observed a handful of times. The chain carries TRBV14 and TRBJ2-7, with D maybe TRBD2 (6 bases). Germline V gene sequence: CDR1 SGHDN, CDR2 FVKESK. The CDR3 runs 15 residues. V lost 2 bases and J lost 5, with 16 bases in between. The CDR3 loop reads CASSQRELARHEQYF. The CDR3 DNA sequence: TGTGCCAGCAGCCAAAGAGAACTAGCTAGGCACGAGCAGTACTTC.

This clonotype was seen at least ten times. This rearrangement joins TRBV20-1 to TRBJ2-7; 8 positions match TRBD1. After removal of 5 bases from V and 6 bases from J, the junction contained 15 bases not matched to a gene. The germline CDR1 and CDR2 sequences are DFQATT and SNEGSKA (reference sequence). The length of the CDR3 is 15 residues. The CDR3 nucleotides read TGCAGTGCTGGTGAATTGGACAGGGATATCGGCGAGCAGTACTTC. Its translation is CSAGELDRDIGEQYF.

The chain is built from TRBV4-2 and TRBJ1-2, with D perhaps TRBD1 (5 bases). With 3 bases removed from V and 0 bases from J, the gap between germline ends came to 14 bases. CDR1 is LGHNA, CDR2 YNFKEQ, per germline. The CDR3 runs 16 residues. The CDR3 loop reads CASSQTAGPANYGYTF. The CDR3 region has the DNA TGTGCCAGCAGCCAGACCGCGGGGCCCGCTAACTATGGCTACACCTTC.

The table lists this clonotype with many counts. Written as DNA, the CDR3 is TGTGCCAGCAGGGGGACAGGGGGCGATGAAGCTTTCTTT. Protein: CASRGTGGDEAFF. The gene calls are TRBV6-5 and TRBJ1-1; 12 nucleotides agree with TRBD1. The V gene's germline CDR1 is MNHEY and CDR2 SVGAGI. This CDR3 contains 13 residues. V shed 6 bases and J 7 bases; nucleotides not matched to a gene: 3.

This clonotype was observed many times. The J gene is TRBJ2-3, the V gene TRBV10-2, with D hard to call. The CDR3 length is 15 residues. V was shortened by 6 bases and J by 0 bases, with 13 bases between the two germline ends. CDR1 and CDR2 from the germline V gene are WSHSY and SAAADI. DNA of the CDR3: TGCGCCAGCAGGGGCCGGGTGCGGAGCACAGATACGCAGTATTTT. Translating it yields CASRGRVRSTDTQYF.

The J gene is TRBJ2-2, the V gene TRBV2; possible D gene TRBD2, 5 bases. CDR1 is SNHLY, CDR2 FYNNEI, per germline. CDR3 length: 14 residues. Trimming shortened V by 7 bases and J by 7 bases, and 16 bases separated the two germline ends. The CDR3 loop is CASNPGSAGGELFF. The CDR3 region has the DNA TGTGCCAGCAATCCGGGTTCTGCGGGCGGGGAGCTGTTTTTT.

This clonotype was seen many times. J is TRBJ2-1 and V is TRBV4-2; 9 bases line up with TRBD2. V lost 2 bases, J lost 7 bases, and 6 bases stayed unmatched. CDR1 and CDR2 from the germline V gene are LGHNA and YNFKEQ. There are 15 residues in the CDR3. The CDR3 is CASSQQPSGANEQFF. As DNA, the CDR3 is TGTGCCAGCAGCCAACAGCCTAGCGGGGCGAATGAGCAGTTCTTC.

This clonotype was detected many times. The J gene is TRBJ2-5, the V gene TRBV20-1; a possible D gene is TRBD2 (5 bases). The CDR3 length is 14 residues. Per the germline V gene, CDR1 is DFQATT and CDR2 is SNEGSKA (reference sequence). DNA of the CDR3: TGCAGCTCCTTTATATCGGGAAACCAAGAGACCCAGTACTTC. Protein: CSSFISGNQETQYF.

This clonotype was seen a handful of times. The chain couples TRBV20-1 to TRBJ2-5; 7 nucleotides match TRBD2. V gave up 3 bases and J gave up 2 bases; unmatched junction bases: 6. CDR1 and CDR2 (germline): DFQATT, SNEGSKA (reference sequence). The CDR3 totals 14 residues. The CDR3 DNA sequence: TGCAGTGCTAGGAGGTGGGGGGGACAAGAGACCCAGTACTTC. It encodes CSARRWGGQETQYF.

This clonotype was seen many times. The junction does not match germline at one end; this may be a read error. The rearrangement links TRBV5-1 to TRBJ1-1; D is possibly TRBD1 (6 bases). The CDR3 sequence is 15 residues long. Looked up from germline, CDR1 is SGHRS and CDR2 is YFSETQ. In DNA, the CDR3 is TGTGCCAGCAGCTTAGGACCCGGGGGCAACACTGAAGCTTTCTTT. Protein sequence: CASSLGPGGNTEAFF.

The chain uses TRBV10-3 and TRBJ1-6; the D gene is possibly TRBD1 (5 bases). Germline V gives CDR1 ENHRY, CDR2 SYGVKD. The V end was cut by 0 bases, the J end by 5 bases, with 8 bases between. The CDR3 totals 15 residues. CDR3 sequence reads: CAISESTDHNSPLHF. DNA of the CDR3: TGTGCCATCAGTGAGTCGACAGACCATAATTCACCCCTCCACTTT.

This clonotype was counted at least ten times. V gene TRBV20-1 combines with J gene TRBJ2-6; D may be TRBD1 (5 bases). Germline V gene data show CDR1 as DFQATT and CDR2 as SNEGSKA (reference sequence). V lost 3 bases and J lost 1, with 13 bases in between. This CDR3 spans 16 amino acids. For the CDR3, the DNA is TGCAGTGCTAGTCAGAAAGGGGCTTCTGGGGCCAACGTCCTGACTTTC. Protein sequence: CSASQKGASGANVLTF.

This clonotype was recorded many times. The chain employs TRBV4-2 and TRBJ1-1; D perhaps matches TRBD1 (5 bases). The CDR3 contains 15 residues. V dropped 0 bases and J dropped 4 bases, with 12 bases sitting between them. The V gene's germline CDR1 is LGHNA and CDR2 YNFKEQ. The CDR3 sequence is CASSQDEGRATEAFF. The CDR3 DNA reads TGTGCCAGCAGCCAAGACGAGGGCAGGGCCACTGAAGCTTTCTTT.

In this sample, this clonotype turned up many times. The gene calls are TRBV20-1 and TRBJ1-2; no clear D. This CDR3 spans 14 amino acids. With 0 bases removed from V and 4 bases from J, the gap between germline ends came to 12 bases. In germline, CDR1 is DFQATT, CDR2 SNEGSKA (reference sequence). The CDR3 DNA reads TGCAGTGCTAGAGATCTTATGGGCACCTATGGCTACACCTTC. This encodes CSARDLMGTYGYTF.

J is TRBJ2-7 and V is TRBV10-3; TRBD2 matches 8 bases. V was clipped by 4 bases and J by 1 base; unmatched bases: 9. This CDR3 has 16 amino acids. Per the germline V gene, CDR1 is ENHRY and CDR2 is SYGVKD. Here the CDR3 reads CAISGPAGEQSYEQYF. In DNA form, the CDR3 reads TGTGCCATCAGTGGGCCAGCGGGGGAACAGTCCTACGAGCAGTACTTC.

In this sample, this clonotype is medium-sized (0.01 to 0.1%). CDR3 loop: CASSLEGKLSYNEQFF. As DNA, the CDR3 is TGCGCCAGCAGCTTGGAGGGCAAACTTTCCTACAATGAGCAGTTCTTC. This chain joins TRBV5-1 and TRBJ2-1; no definite D call. The V and J ends lost 0 bases and 1 base respectively, with 11 bases between them. The CDR3 has 16 amino acids. Germline lookup yields CDR1 SGHRS and CDR2 YFSETQ.

In this sample, this clonotype turned up many times. CDR3 region: CASSRTGNVGNIQYF. The CDR3, as DNA: TGTGCCAGCAGCAGGACAGGGAATGTGGGAAACATTCAGTACTTC. This chain uses TRBV6-2 or TRBV6-3 with TRBJ2-4; 8 nucleotides match TRBD1. This CDR3 spans 15 amino acids. Unmatched junction bases numbered 10, after V lost 6 bases and J lost 6 bases. Germline V gene lookup returns CDR1 MNHEY and CDR2 SVGEGT.

This clonotype was detected many times. The chain carries TRBV3-1 and TRBJ1-1; D is unresolved. The CDR3 loop spans 12 amino acids. The V end lost 3 bases, the J end lost 0 bases, and 2 bases lay between the germline ends. The V gene's germline CDR1 is LGHDT and CDR2 YNNKEL (reference sequence). CDR3 DNA: TGTGCCAGCAGCCAGATGAACACTGAAGCTTTCTTT. It codes for CASSQMNTEAFF.

This clonotype was found many times. The chain combines TRBV5-5 with TRBJ1-5; TRBD1 matches at 9 bases. Germline CDR1 is SGHKS and CDR2 is YYEKEE (reference sequence). Trimming removed 4 bases from V and 0 bases from J; junction bases left unmatched: 8. The CDR3 has 17 amino acids. The CDR3 DNA reads TGTGCCAGCAGCCCCACCGGGACAGGGTATAGCAATCAGCCCCAGCATTTT. Amino acid sequence: CASSPTGTGYSNQPQHF.

In this sample, this clonotype turned up many times. CDR3 protein: CASSESWGPGELFF. The CDR3 region has the DNA TGTGCCAGCAGTGAATCATGGGGGCCCGGGGAGCTGTTTTTT. The chain links TRBV2 to TRBJ2-2; tentative D call: TRBD1 (6 bases). The V gene's germline CDR1 is SNHLY and CDR2 FYNNEI. The CDR3 loop spans 14 amino acids. Trimming removed 2 bases from V and 6 bases from J, with 10 bases in between.

As to this clonotype: A much more abundant neighbour one base away suggests this may be a read error. This chain uses TRBV28 with TRBJ2-1; the D is unclear. The CDR3 totals 14 residues. CDR1 is MDHEN and CDR2 is SYDVKM in the germline V gene. For the CDR3, the DNA is TGTGCCACCAGTTTACTATCGGACTACAATGAGCAGTTCTTC. It encodes CATSLLSDYNEQFF.

This clonotype was picked up many times. The CDR3 sequence is CASSFSYEQYF. As DNA, the CDR3 is TGTGCCAGCAGTTTTTCGTACGAGCAGTACTTC. The rearrangement joins TRBV12-3 or TRBV12-4 to TRBJ2-7; D not resolved. There are 11 residues in the CDR3. V lost 3 bases, J lost 4 bases, and 4 bases lay in between.